The entry below gives a single TCR beta chain sequence along with its context. Its recognized antigen is unknown. Nothing much larger sits one base from this clone, and base qualities are not available. Including cysteine and phenylalanine, the CDR3 has 12 amino acids. Only the CDR3 portion is preserved as DNA: 36 bases, with reading frame beginning at the first base. Sequences SGDLS (CDR1) and YYNGEE (CDR2) are obtained from the germline V gene. V is pared back by 0 bases and J by 8 bases, with 5 bases lying between the germline termini. The data were obtained in a study of Siglec-9 on CD8 T cells in melanoma (dated by TCRdb to between 2018 and 2020). Background on the whole study: The study examined the expression of Siglec-9 on CD8+ T cells and how Siglec-9 regulates T cells within the melanoma tumor microenvironment.

The receptor library was made with the immunoSEQ multiplex PCR assay. Drawn from immuneACCESS, this table holds only the in-frame rearrangements with V and J called that TCRdb kept. Clones are partly lost; checked studies trace under half to an unresolved V gene and leave the rest unexplained. Present in this sample are roughly 30,000 clones, 75% to 85% of which were seen just once. Together, the top ten hold about 6% of the sample. Study-wide findings and limitations: An effector memory CD8+ T-cell subset that appeared to accumulate within melanoma tumors was reported to be marked and regulated by Siglec-9.

The sequenced sample consisted of Siglec-9- CD8+ T cells sorted from blood. The sample's cell subset or site label is to be understood as: CD8 T cells lacking Siglec-9. This clonotype was sampled from a human donor in good health. The chain is made from TRBV9 and TRBJ1-4, with the D gene call left open. CDR3 loop: CASSVEGEKLFF. At the DNA level, the sequence is TGTGCCAGCAGCGTAGAGGGAGAAAAACTGTTTTTT.